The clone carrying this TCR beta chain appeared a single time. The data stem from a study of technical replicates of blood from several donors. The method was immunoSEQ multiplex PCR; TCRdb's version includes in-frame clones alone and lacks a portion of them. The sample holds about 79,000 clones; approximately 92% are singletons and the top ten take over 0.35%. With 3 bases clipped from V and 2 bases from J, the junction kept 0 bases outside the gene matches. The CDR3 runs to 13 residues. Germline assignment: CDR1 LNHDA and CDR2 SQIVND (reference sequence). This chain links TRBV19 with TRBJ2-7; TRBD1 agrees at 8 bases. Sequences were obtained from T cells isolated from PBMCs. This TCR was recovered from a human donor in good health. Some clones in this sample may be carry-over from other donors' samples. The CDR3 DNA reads TGTGCCAGTAGTATGACAGGGGCCTACGAGCAGTACTTC. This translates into CASSMTGAYEQYF. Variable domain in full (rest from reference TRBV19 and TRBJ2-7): DGGITQSPKYLFRKEGQNVTLSCEQNLNHDAMYWYRQDPGQGLRLIYYSQIVNDFQKGDIAEGYSVSREKKESFPLTVTSAQKNPTAFYLCASSMTGAYEQYFGPGTRLTVT.